These 29 T cell receptor beta chains originate from one sample sequenced in a study of CD8+ T cells in alopecia areata. Indicated treatment: oral pan-JAK inhibitor, 5-10 mg twice daily. After isolation, RNA underwent reverse transcription to generate cDNA as the sequencing template. TCRdb's copy holds only in-frame clones and misses some; the assay was immunoSEQ multiplex PCR. The table includes 200,000 or so clones, about three fifths detected once. Sample: CD4+ T cells sorted from blood, taken at week 24, from a patient treated with tofacitinib. These receptors were taken from a human donor with alopecia areata.

This sequence joins TRBV6-6 and TRBJ2-1, with 8 bases identical to TRBD1. The V gene end was trimmed by 5 bases and the J gene end by 6 bases; junction bases not matched to a gene: 6. Per germline, CDR1 MNHNY and CDR2 SVGAGI (reference sequence). There are 14 residues in the CDR3. In DNA, the CDR3 is TGTGCCAGCAGTCCCGGGACAGGTACCAATGAGCAGTTCTTC. Its translation is CASSPGTGTNEQFF.

The chain combines TRBV5-4 with TRBJ1-5; D unclear. Germline CDR1 is SGHNT and CDR2 is YYREEE (reference sequence). The V gene lost 4 bases and the J gene lost 4 bases, with 9 bases spanning the gap. The length of the CDR3 is 13 residues. CDR3 loop: CASSLDQNQPQHF. The DNA of the CDR3 is TGTGCCAGCAGCCTGGACCAGAATCAGCCCCAGCATTTT.

The gene calls are TRBV4-1 and TRBJ1-6; 7 positions agree with TRBD1. The CDR3 has 15 residues. V dropped 0 bases and J dropped 7; count of bases not matched to a gene: 3. Germline CDR1 and CDR2: MGHRA and YSYEKL. The CDR3 protein is CASSQEQGRNSPLHF. The CDR3 DNA reads TGCGCCAGCAGCCAAGAACAGGGGCGCAATTCACCCCTCCACTTT.

Regarding this clone: Other nucleotide sequences in the sample specify the same CDR3. V and J are TRBV5-1 and TRBJ2-5; D ambiguous. The CDR3 runs 12 residues. Per the germline V gene, CDR1 is SGHRS and CDR2 is YFSETQ. V shed 4 bases and J shed 0 bases, with 4 bases lying between them. CDR3 sequence (DNA): TGCGCCAGCAGCCTGTACCAAGAGACCCAGTACTTC. Translated: CASSLYQETQYF.

This CDR3 reads CASSSTGGGDTQYF. The DNA for the CDR3 is TGTGCCAGCAGCAGTACGGGGGGAGGAGATACGCAGTATTTT. The chain has TRBV7-2 and TRBJ2-3; 7 bases map to TRBD2. J gave up 5 bases and V 5 bases, and 7 bases lay outside the gene matches. Germline lookup yields CDR1 SGHTA and CDR2 FQGNSA. The CDR3 is made up of 14 amino acids. Using reference TRBV7-2 and TRBJ2-3 for the parts outside the CDR3, the full variable domain is GAGVSQSPSNKVTEKGKDVELRCDPISGHTALYWYRQSLGQGLEFLIYFQGNSAPDKSGLPSDRFSAERTGGSVSTLTIQRTQQEDSAVYLCASSSTGGGDTQYFGPGTRLTVL.

In its sample, this clone was seen a few times. This specimen includes other DNA sequences encoding the same CDR3. V usage is TRBV29-1 and J usage is TRBJ2-5; D is possibly TRBD2 (5 bases). The CDR3 has 12 residues. The V and J ends lost 3 bases and 2 bases respectively, with 7 bases between them. CDR1 and CDR2 from the germline V gene are SQVTM and ANQGSEA. The CDR3 loop is CSVDRGQETQYF. The CDR3 DNA is TGCAGCGTTGATCGGGGACAAGAGACCCAGTACTTC.

The V gene is TRBV27, the J gene TRBJ1-4; TRBD1 matches at 7 bases. Germline-derived CDR1 and CDR2 are MNHEY and SMNVEV (reference sequence). V was pared by 4 bases and J by 3 bases, with 2 bases of the junction left unmatched. CDR3 length equals 14 residues. CDR3 residues: CASSWGTANEKLFF. DNA of the CDR3: TGTGCCAGCAGTTGGGGGACAGCTAATGAAAAACTGTTTTTT.

The sample holds many counts of this clone. This chain uses TRBV9 with TRBJ2-3; 10 bases align to TRBD2. The trim removed 4 bases at V and 1 base at J, leaving 3 bases unmatched. Germline CDR1 is SGDLS and CDR2 is YYNGEE. The CDR3 runs 15 residues. CDR3 DNA sequence: TGTGCCAGCAGCCCGCTAGCGGGAGGCACAGATACGCAGTATTTT. It specifies CASSPLAGGTDTQYF.

The chain couples TRBV7-9 to TRBJ2-7; 7 bases match TRBD1. The CDR3 runs 15 residues. V lost 5 bases to trimming and J lost 0 bases; unmatched junction nucleotides: 7. Germline V gene sequence: CDR1 SEHNR, CDR2 FQNEAQ (reference sequence). The CDR3 bases are TGTGCCAGCAGCGTTCCGGGACAGAGCTCCTACGAGCAGTACTTC. Protein sequence: CASSVPGQSSYEQYF.

In this sample, this clone turned up a few times. This chain connects TRBV11-2 to TRBJ1-1; perhaps TRBD1 as D (6 bases). CDR3 length: 14 amino acids. The germline V gene encodes CDR1 SGHAT and CDR2 FQNNGV. V lost 6 bases and J lost 4, with 15 bases in between. CDR3 protein: CASRPLTGRTEAFF. Here the CDR3 DNA reads TGTGCCAGCAGACCCCTGACAGGTCGCACTGAAGCTTTCTTT.

This clone is judged medium-sized (0.01 to 0.1%). This chain joins TRBV5-1 and TRBJ2-1, with TRBD2 matching 9 bases. The CDR3 is 14 residues long. Trimming removed 1 base from V and 7 bases from J; junction bases left unmatched: 3. Germline CDR1 reads SGHRS; CDR2 reads YFSETQ. The chain's CDR3 is CASSLQRGDNEQFF. Written as DNA, the CDR3 is TGCGCCAGCAGCTTGCAGCGGGGGGATAATGAGCAGTTCTTC.

The chain is built from TRBV25-1 and TRBJ2-5; D uncertain. CDR1 and CDR2 (germline): MGHDK, SYGVNS. CDR3 length equals 11 residues. Trimming removed 1 base at V and 7 bases at J, with 4 bases between. The CDR3 sequence: CASSESRTQYF. The DNA of the CDR3 is TGTGCCAGCAGTGAATCTCGGACCCAGTACTTC. The variable domain in full, with the rest retrieved from reference TRBV25-1 and TRBJ2-5, is EADIYQTPRYLVIGTGKKITLECSQTMGHDKMYWYQQDPGMELHLIHYSYGVNSTEKGDLSSESTVSRIRTEHFPLTLESARPSHTSQYLCASSESRTQYFGPGTRLLVL.

V is TRBV5-1 and J is TRBJ2-3; D uncertain. Trimming left V 7 bases short and J 4 bases short, with 10 bases between. Germline V gives CDR1 SGHRS, CDR2 YFSETQ. The CDR3 runs to 12 residues. This CDR3 is CASRAVADTQYF. DNA of the CDR3: TGCGCCAGCCGGGCCGTTGCAGATACGCAGTATTTT.

The chain combines TRBV5-1 with TRBJ2-5; the match to TRBD1 covers 7 bases. The junction had 13 bases not matched to a gene; V was cut back by 4 bases and J by 7 bases. CDR3 length equals 15 residues. Germline CDR1 reads SGHRS; CDR2 reads YFSETQ. CDR3 DNA sequence: TGCGCCAGCAGCGATACCGACAGGGCCCGAGGGACCCAGTACTTC. It yields the protein CASSDTDRARGTQYF.

This clone was counted between two and nine times. This chain connects TRBV30 to TRBJ1-1; D is undetermined. This CDR3 spans 13 amino acids. V was trimmed by 0 bases and J by 0 bases, leaving 5 bases between them. Per germline, CDR1 GTSNPN and CDR2 SVGIG (reference sequence). The CDR3: CAWSVLVNTEAFF. CDR3 nucleotides: TGTGCCTGGAGTGTACTGGTGAACACTGAAGCTTTCTTT.

The V and J genes are TRBV15 and TRBJ2-5; no definite D call. The V end was cut by 5 bases, the J end by 5 bases, with 18 bases between. The CDR3 contains 15 residues. From germline, CDR1 is LNHNV and CDR2 YYDKDF (reference sequence). CDR3 in amino acids: CATSPLDESMETQYF. CDR3 DNA: TGTGCCACCAGCCCCCTGGACGAAAGCATGGAGACCCAGTACTTC. The complete variable domain, with remaining parts taken from reference TRBV15 and TRBJ2-5, reads DAMVIQNPRYQVTQFGKPVTLSCSQTLNHNVMYWYQQKSSQAPKLLFHYYDKDFNNEADTPDNFQSRRPNTSFCFLDIRSPGLGDTAMYLCATSPLDESMETQYFGPGTRLLVL.

The chain uses TRBV5-1 and TRBJ2-3, with D uncertain. In germline, CDR1 is SGHRS, CDR2 YFSETQ. CDR3 size: 15 residues. V lost 4 bases to trimming and J lost 1 base, with 13 bases between them. The CDR3 region is CASSVRATRTDTQYF. The CDR3 DNA reads as TGCGCCAGCAGCGTACGGGCTACCCGCACAGATACGCAGTATTTT. The full variable domain, completed using reference TRBV5-1 and TRBJ2-3, is KAGVTQTPRYLIKTRGQQVTLSCSPISGHRSVSWYQQTPGQGLQFLFEYFSETQRNKGNFPGRFSGRQFSNSRSEMNVSTLELGDSALYLCASSVRATRTDTQYFGPGTRLTVL.

This clone was detected only once. This sequence joins TRBV30 and TRBJ1-2; TRBD1 is a possible D gene (6 bases). The CDR3 runs 15 residues. The V gene's germline CDR1 is GTSNPN and CDR2 SVGIG (reference sequence). With 0 bases removed from V and 4 bases from J, the gap between germline ends came to 15 bases. CDR3 nucleotide sequence: TGTGCCTGGAGTGTAACAGGGTATCTGGGCTATGGCTACACCTTC. Protein sequence: CAWSVTGYLGYGYTF.

In its sample, this clone was seen a few times. The chain carries TRBV7-2 and TRBJ2-5; TRBD2 might be the D (5 bases). V lost 2 bases, J lost 5 bases, and 15 bases lay in between. The germline V gene encodes CDR1 SGHTA and CDR2 FQGNSA. This CDR3 has 15 residues. The CDR3 DNA sequence: TGTGCCAGCAGCTTAAGTGGACTCTCTAGGGAGACCCAGTACTTC. Residues: CASSLSGLSRETQYF. The entire variable domain, with the rest obtained from reference TRBV7-2 and TRBJ2-5, is as follows: GAGVSQSPSNKVTEKGKDVELRCDPISGHTALYWYRQSLGQGLEFLIYFQGNSAPDKSGLPSDRFSAERTGGSVSTLTIQRTQQEDSAVYLCASSLSGLSRETQYFGPGTRLLVL.

This clone turned up a few times. The CDR3 bases are TGTGCCAGCAGCGTAGGGACAGGATTCGGGTACACTGAAGCTTTCTTT. Its protein is CASSVGTGFGYTEAFF. This chain joins TRBV9 and TRBJ1-1; 7 nucleotides align to TRBD1. The trim removed 0 bases at V and 3 bases at J, leaving 8 bases unmatched. CDR3 length: 16 amino acids. Germline loops: CDR1 SGDLS, CDR2 YYNGEE.

The chain carries TRBV5-4 and TRBJ1-2; maybe TRBD1 (6 bases). V gave up 0 bases and J gave up 4 bases, with 16 bases separating them. The germline V gene has CDR1 SGHNT and CDR2 YYREEE (reference sequence). This CDR3 is built from 16 residues. CDR3 loop: CASSLAKEGGVYGYTF. DNA for the CDR3: TGTGCCAGCAGCTTGGCCAAAGAAGGGGGGGTCTATGGCTACACCTTC. The full variable domain, its missing parts supplied by reference TRBV5-4 and TRBJ1-2, is ETGVTQSPTHLIKTRGQQVTLRCSSQSGHNTVSWYQQALGQGPQFIFQYYREEENGRGNFPPRFSGLQFPNYSSELNVNALELDDSALYLCASSLAKEGGVYGYTFGSGTRLTVV.

This clone was observed a handful of times. Different DNA sequences within this sample yield the same CDR3. The V gene is TRBV9, the J gene TRBJ2-5; D gene ambiguous. Germline V gene data show CDR1 as SGDLS and CDR2 as YYNGEE. The CDR3 has 11 amino acids. V shed 0 bases and J shed 5 bases, with 2 bases lying between them. This CDR3 reads CASSVDETQYF. CDR3 DNA sequence: TGTGCCAGCAGCGTAGACGAGACCCAGTACTTC.

The chain uses TRBV20-1 and TRBJ2-1; D is ambiguous. This CDR3 contains 11 residues. Between the trimmed V and J ends, which lost 5 bases and 4 bases, there was a span of 6 bases. Germline values: CDR1 DFQATT, CDR2 SNEGSKA (reference sequence). The CDR3 region is CSAPRYNEQFF. The CDR3 DNA is TGCAGTGCTCCCAGGTACAATGAGCAGTTCTTC.

The chain links TRBV18 to TRBJ2-5, with D perhaps matching TRBD1 (5 bases). V lost 3 bases and J 0 bases, leaving 8 bases between the germline ends. From germline, CDR1 is KGHSH and CDR2 LQKENI. CDR3 length equals 14 residues. DNA of the CDR3: TGTGCCAGCTCACCGGACATACACCAAGAGACCCAGTACTTC. This codes for CASSPDIHQETQYF.

The genes are TRBV10-3 and TRBJ2-5; 13 nucleotides agree with TRBD2. The V gene's germline CDR1 is ENHRY and CDR2 SYGVKD. V lost 4 bases to trimming and J lost 3 bases; unmatched junction nucleotides: 8. The length of the CDR3 is 17 residues. This CDR3 reads CAISAGLAGAGKETQYF. CDR3 in DNA: TGTGCCATCAGTGCCGGACTAGCGGGAGCGGGAAAAGAGACCCAGTACTTC.

This sequence joins TRBV11-1 and TRBJ2-7, with D perhaps TRBD1 (6 bases). The V gene's germline CDR1 is SGHAT and CDR2 FQDESV (reference sequence). V was cut by 0 bases and J by 4 bases, with 7 bases left in between. This CDR3 has 13 amino acids. CDR3 loop: CASSLAQGYEQYF. CDR3 DNA sequence: TGTGCCAGCAGCTTAGCGCAGGGGTACGAGCAGTACTTC.

Concerning this clone: An end of the junction differs from the germline gene, which may be a read error. V and J are TRBV28 and TRBJ2-7; D perhaps matches TRBD1 (5 bases). There are 11 residues in the CDR3. Per germline, CDR1 MDHEN and CDR2 SYDVKM. The CDR3 sequence is CASSRRGTRDF. CDR3 DNA: TGTGCCAGCAGCCGGCGAGGTACCAGGGACTTC.

The chain carries TRBV4-1 and TRBJ2-5, with TRBD1 as a possible D gene (6 bases). The V end lost 3 bases, the J end lost 2 bases, and 13 bases lay between the germline ends. The CDR3 runs to 15 residues. Germline V gives CDR1 MGHRA, CDR2 YSYEKL. CDR3 residues: CASSHLGQKQETQYF. In DNA form, the CDR3 reads TGCGCCAGCAGCCACCTTGGACAGAAACAAGAGACCCAGTACTTC.

The chain combines TRBV2 with TRBJ2-7, with D tentatively TRBD1 (5 bases). The CDR3 runs to 12 residues. Trimming cost V 3 bases and J 3 bases, with 6 bases left between them. Germline lookup yields CDR1 SNHLY and CDR2 FYNNEI. The CDR3 DNA follows: TGTGCCAGCAGTGAGCAGGGCTACGAGCAGTACTTC. Its protein is CASSEQGYEQYF. The variable domain in full, completed from reference TRBV2 and TRBJ2-7, reads EPEVTQTPSHQVTQMGQEVILRCVPISNHLYFYWYRQILGQKVEFLVSFYNNEISEKSEIFDDQFSVERPDGSNFTLKIRSTKLEDSAMYFCASSEQGYEQYFGPGTRLTVT.